The 30 T cell receptor beta chains below were found in one sample sequenced in a study of T cells in Graves' hyperthyroidism and ophthalmopathy. The source material, RNA transcripts, was used to amplify TCR beta CDR3 regions. HTBI primers were employed in a first-round RT-PCR of the TCR CDR3. TCRdb called the multiplex PCR reads again in MiXCR, with one record for every CDR3 protein. Of some 600,000 distinct CDR3 sequences listed, roughly 13% are singletons. Material for sequencing was blood. The origin of the receptors is a woman in her 30s with Graves' hyperthyroidism that later progressed to Graves' ophthalmopathy.

A few counts support this clonotype. The gene calls are TRBV28 and TRBJ1-5; D is ambiguous. CDR1 is MDHEN, CDR2 SYDVKM, per germline. This CDR3 comprises 15 residues. V dropped 6 bases and J dropped 0 bases, with 12 bases sitting between them. The CDR3 DNA reads as TGTGCCAGCAGGCTTGAGCTCAATAGCAATCAGCCCCAGCATTTT. It codes for CASRLELNSNQPQHF. The full variable domain, rest sourced from reference TRBV28 and TRBJ1-5, is DVKVTQSSRYLVKRTGEKVFLECVQDMDHENMFWYRQDPGLGLRLIYFSYDVKMKEKGDIPEGYSVSREKKERFSLILESASTNQTSMYLCASRLELNSNQPQHFGDGTRLSIL.

This chain uses TRBV9 with TRBJ2-7; TRBD2 agrees at 13 bases. Trimming at V came to 2 bases and at J to 6 bases, leaving 11 bases not matched to a gene. CDR3 size: 17 residues. The germline V gene has CDR1 SGDLS and CDR2 YYNGEE. The DNA for the CDR3 is TGTGCCAGCAGCGTTGGACTAGCGGGAGCGGGATTTGGCGAGCAGTACTTC. Residues: CASSVGLAGAGFGEQYF.

This clonotype has a count of ten or more. The chain employs TRBV11-2 and TRBJ2-5, with no clear D. The CDR3 has 16 residues. Trimming took off 5 bases at V and 7 bases at J, with 23 bases between the two ends. The germline gives CDR1 SGHAT, CDR2 FQNNGV. The CDR3 nucleotides read TGTGCCAGCAGCGAAGCCCTCGGCACCCCGGGTGGGACCCAGTACTTC. Protein product: CASSEALGTPGGTQYF.

The sample holds many counts of this clonotype. V gene TRBV30 combines with J gene TRBJ2-5; tentatively, D is TRBD2 (6 bases). Germline lookup yields CDR1 GTSNPN and CDR2 SVGIG (reference sequence). The length of the CDR3 is 14 residues. Trimming shortened V by 2 bases and J by 5 bases, and 15 bases separated the two germline ends. The CDR3: CAWSLRLDGETQYF. CDR3 nucleotides: TGTGCCTGGAGTCTGAGACTAGATGGGGAGACCCAGTACTTC.

This clonotype appeared many times. CDR3 in amino acids: CATSSGTGDSGANVLTF. The CDR3 nucleotides are TGTGCCACCAGCTCCGGAACGGGTGACTCTGGGGCCAACGTCCTGACTTTC. The J gene is TRBJ2-6, the V gene TRBV15, with D uncertain. V dropped 5 bases and J dropped 0 bases, with 14 bases sitting between them. The CDR3 loop spans 17 amino acids. Germline V CDR1 and CDR2: LNHNV, YYDKDF (reference sequence).

This chain connects TRBV6-1 to TRBJ2-1; tentatively, D is TRBD2 (5 bases). Trimming cost V 0 bases and J 5 bases, with 23 bases left between them. Per germline, CDR1 MNHNS and CDR2 SASEGT. This CDR3 is built from 19 residues. CDR3: CASSEALRERSAANNEQFF. CDR3 DNA: TGTGCCAGCAGTGAAGCGCTTCGGGAAAGATCGGCAGCCAACAATGAGCAGTTCTTC.

Only a few counts were recorded for this clonotype. This rearrangement joins TRBV5-6 to TRBJ2-7; D may be TRBD1 (5 bases). Trimming left V 1 base short and J 3 bases short, with 8 bases between. The CDR3 sequence is 13 residues long. CDR1 is SGHDT and CDR2 is YYEEEE in the germline V gene. CDR3 bases: TGTGCCAGCAGCTTGAGACAGTACTACGAGCAGTACTTC. It codes for CASSLRQYYEQYF.

The sample holds many counts of this clonotype. V and J are TRBV10-3 and TRBJ2-3, with 8 bases matching TRBD1. CDR3 size: 16 residues. Trimming took 0 bases from V and 4 from J; bases not matched to a gene: 6. Germline CDR1 is ENHRY and CDR2 is SYGVKD. The CDR3 loop is CAISESGTGGADTQYF. As DNA, the CDR3 is TGTGCCATCAGTGAGTCTGGCACAGGGGGTGCAGATACGCAGTATTTT.

This clonotype was observed at least ten times. The V call is TRBV10-3, the J call TRBJ2-3, with a possible D match to TRBD2 (6 bases). CDR1 and CDR2 from the germline V gene are ENHRY and SYGVKD. The V and J ends lost 6 bases and 0 bases respectively, with 13 bases between them. The CDR3 has 15 amino acids. As DNA, the CDR3 is TGTGCCATCAGGAAGGCCGGGACTAGCACAGATACGCAGTATTTT. This encodes CAIRKAGTSTDTQYF.

This clonotype was seen a handful of times. The V and J genes are TRBV6-5 and TRBJ2-7, with D possibly matching TRBD2 (5 bases). In germline, CDR1 is MNHEY, CDR2 SVGAGI. CDR3 length: 14 residues. The V gene lost 5 bases and the J gene lost 3 bases, with 14 bases spanning the gap. The chain's CDR3 is CASSPSDGNYEQYF. CDR3 nucleotide sequence: TGTGCCAGCAGTCCCTCGGACGGGAACTACGAGCAGTACTTC.

Concerning this clonotype: It may be a read error: a sequence one base away is much more abundant. This chain links TRBV6-2 or TRBV6-3 with TRBJ2-6; D call uncertain. Trimming took off 0 bases at V and 2 bases at J, with 11 bases between the two ends. Germline V gives CDR1 MNHEY, CDR2 SVGEGT. CDR3 length equals 17 residues. CDR3 protein: CASSYSAVNTGANVLTF. DNA of the CDR3: TGTGCCAGCAGTTACTCGGCCGTGAACACTGGGGCCAACGTCCTGACTTTC.

This clonotype turned up a few times. The chain employs TRBV10-3 and TRBJ2-7, with 7 bases aligning to TRBD1. In germline, CDR1 is ENHRY, CDR2 SYGVKD. The CDR3 is 13 amino acids. Losses at the gene ends were 3 bases for V and 1 base for J; bases not matched to a gene: 0. CDR3 amino acids: CAISDRGSYEQYF. The CDR3 coding sequence is TGTGCCATCAGTGACAGGGGGTCCTACGAGCAGTACTTC.

The table lists this clonotype with many counts. V gene TRBV5-6 combines with J gene TRBJ2-3; no firm D call. Per germline, CDR1 SGHDT and CDR2 YYEEEE. Between the trimmed V and J ends, which lost 4 bases and 2 bases, there was a span of 17 bases. The CDR3 is 16 amino acids. CDR3 nucleotide sequence: TGTGCCAGCAGCATATATACAGCATACCTCACAGATACGCAGTATTTT. Protein sequence: CASSIYTAYLTDTQYF.

This clonotype was seen repeatedly, ten times or more. This sequence joins TRBV12-3 or TRBV12-4 and TRBJ1-1; a possible D gene is TRBD1 (5 bases). The CDR3 length is 14 residues. V dropped 3 bases and J dropped 0 bases, with 8 bases sitting between them. CDR3 sequence: CASSLDTLNTEAFF. As DNA, the CDR3 is TGTGCCAGCAGTTTGGACACTTTGAACACTGAAGCTTTCTTT.

This clonotype was observed at least ten times. The chain is built from TRBV6-1 and TRBJ1-2; the D is unclear. The CDR3 is made up of 17 amino acids. Trimming left V 2 bases short and J 2 bases short, with 18 bases between. The germline V gene has CDR1 MNHNS and CDR2 SASEGT. CDR3 nucleotide sequence: TGTGCCAGCAGTGAAACCCCCGTTCCGACGGGGAACTATGGCTACACCTTC. Protein sequence: CASSETPVPTGNYGYTF.

This clonotype was counted many times. The genes are TRBV20-1 and TRBJ1-6; D unresolved. Trimming left V 2 bases short and J 6 bases short, with 8 bases between. Germline assignment: CDR1 DFQATT and CDR2 SNEGSKA (reference sequence). The CDR3 contains 13 residues. The CDR3 region is CSARKDGNSPLHF. In DNA, the CDR3 is TGCAGTGCTAGAAAGGATGGTAATTCACCCCTCCACTTT.

The chain carries TRBV5-6 and TRBJ1-2, with D perhaps TRBD1 (5 bases). The CDR3 totals 15 residues. Germline V lookup: CDR1 SGHDT, CDR2 YYEEEE. V was cut by 4 bases and J by 0 bases, with 13 bases left in between. CDR3 sequence reads: CASSPADTPNYGYTF. CDR3 coding DNA: TGTGCCAGCAGCCCCGCGGACACCCCTAACTATGGCTACACCTTC.

Turning to this clonotype: A read error may explain this, as a much larger clone is one base away. The chain employs TRBV7-9 and TRBJ2-1; unclear D gene. Germline V CDR1 and CDR2: SEHNR, FQNEAQ (reference sequence). The CDR3 runs to 16 residues. This chain's CDR3 is CAGSFPQKTGGNEQFF. The DNA for the CDR3 is TGTGCCGGCAGCTTCCCTCAGAAGACGGGTGGGAATGAGCAGTTCTTC.

Ten or more counts support this clonotype. V is TRBV7-8 and J is TRBJ2-7, with unresolved D. The CDR3 is made up of 15 amino acids. CDR1 and CDR2 from the germline V gene are SGHVS and FQNEAQ. The germline V and J ends were trimmed by 2 bases and 2 bases, with 13 bases remaining between them. The CDR3 is CASSLRAGVPYEQYF. CDR3 DNA: TGTGCCAGCAGCTTAAGGGCTGGGGTACCCTACGAGCAGTACTTC.

This clonotype appeared many times. This rearrangement joins TRBV24-1 to TRBJ2-1; 9 positions agree with TRBD2. With V trimmed by 9 bases and J by 7 bases, 9 bases remained unmatched. Germline assignment: CDR1 KGHDR and CDR2 SFDVKD. This CDR3 is built from 14 residues. CDR3 in amino acids: CATSETSGGNEQFF. The CDR3 bases are TGTGCCACCTCCGAGACTAGCGGAGGGAATGAGCAGTTCTTC.

As concerns this clonotype: This may be a read error, as it is one base from a much larger clone. This sequence joins TRBV6-2 or TRBV6-3 and TRBJ2-3; 14 bases map to TRBD2. The CDR3 has 15 residues. Trimming cost V 5 bases and J 5 bases; bases outside gene matches: 3. Germline V gene data show CDR1 as MNHEY and CDR2 as SVGEGT. The CDR3 DNA reads as TGTGCCAGCAGTGGGACTAGCGGGAGAATAGATACGCAGTATTTT. Its translation is CASSGTSGRIDTQYF.

Many counts were recorded for this clonotype. V and J are TRBV7-2 and TRBJ2-5; D possibly corresponds to TRBD2 (6 bases). From germline, CDR1 is SGHTA and CDR2 FQGNSA. CDR3 length: 15 amino acids. V lost 5 bases to trimming and J lost 2 bases, with 15 bases between them. The CDR3 here is CASSPNSGQQETQYF. The CDR3 DNA follows: TGTGCCAGCAGCCCCAATAGCGGCCAGCAAGAGACCCAGTACTTC.

A few counts support this clonotype. The J gene is TRBJ2-3, the V gene TRBV10-3; 11 bases agree with TRBD1. The CDR3 sequence is 15 residues long. Germline V gene data show CDR1 as ENHRY and CDR2 as SYGVKD. After removal of 9 bases from V and 4 bases from J, the junction contained 9 bases not matched to a gene. The CDR3 DNA reads as TGTGCCATTTCGAGGGACAGGGGGAAGTCAGATACGCAGTATTTT. Residues: CAISRDRGKSDTQYF.

This clonotype was counted ten times or more. J is TRBJ1-6 and V is TRBV6-1; D unclear. Trimming pared 5 bases from V and 1 base from J, leaving 12 bases between. CDR1 is MNHNS, CDR2 SASEGT, per germline. The CDR3 is made up of 16 amino acids. The CDR3 DNA is TGTGCCAGCAGTTCCGCCGCCTTTTCCTATAATTCACCCCTCCACTTT. Protein product: CASSSAAFSYNSPLHF.

This clonotype appeared a few times. The rearrangement uses TRBV4-2 and TRBJ2-5, with a weak D call TRBD2 (5 bases). Germline loops: CDR1 LGHNA, CDR2 YNFKEQ. V was clipped by 1 base and J by 5 bases, with 17 bases between them. There are 16 residues in the CDR3. CDR3 amino acids: CASSQGAAAEVETQYF. In nucleotides, the CDR3 is TGTGCCAGCAGCCAAGGGGCAGCGGCCGAGGTGGAGACCCAGTACTTC.

This clonotype was seen many times. The chain links TRBV14 to TRBJ1-2, with TRBD1 identical over 7 bases. The CDR3 consists of 17 residues. Trimming cost V 0 bases and J 7 bases; bases outside gene matches: 14. Germline V lookup: CDR1 SGHDN, CDR2 FVKESK. The CDR3 coding sequence is TGTGCCAGCAGCCAAGAGATTGGGACCGACAGGGTCTCTGGCTACACCTTC. It encodes CASSQEIGTDRVSGYTF.

Only a few counts were recorded for this clonotype. The germline gene is not matched at one end of the junction; a read error may be the cause. J is TRBJ1-2 and V is TRBV7-2; 9 bases align to TRBD1. Germline V gene lookup returns CDR1 SGHTA and CDR2 FQGNSA. The CDR3 contains 14 residues. Here the CDR3 DNA reads TGTGCCAGCAGCCCGGGACAGGGTGATTATGGCCACACCTTC. This translates into CASSPGQGDYGHTF.

At least ten counts were recorded for this clonotype. The J gene is TRBJ1-3, the V gene TRBV12-3 or TRBV12-4; the D gene is possibly TRBD1 (5 bases). Trimming took 5 bases from V and 1 from J, leaving 15 bases between them. The CDR3 is 16 residues long. CDR3 residues: CASSPQRGESGNTIYF. CDR3 DNA: TGTGCCAGCAGTCCCCAACGGGGGGAATCTGGAAACACCATATATTTT.

There are many counts of this clonotype. V and J are TRBV20-1 and TRBJ2-3; TRBD1 matches at 8 bases. J was trimmed by 3 bases and V by 3 bases; bases with no gene match: 8. The CDR3 spans 15 residues. Germline V gene sequence: CDR1 DFQATT, CDR2 SNEGSKA (reference sequence). The CDR3 loop is CSARRAGGSTDTQYF. The CDR3 nucleotides read TGCAGTGCTAGGAGGGCAGGGGGCAGTACAGATACGCAGTATTTT.

The CDR3 reads CASRRSNSGSGPYEQYF. The DNA for the CDR3 is TGTGCCAGCAGACGCTCAAATAGCGGGAGCGGGCCCTACGAGCAGTACTTC. The V gene is TRBV6-1, the J gene TRBJ2-7; 9 bases map to TRBD2. Germline V gene data show CDR1 as MNHNS and CDR2 as SASEGT. This CDR3 comprises 17 residues. The V and J ends lost 6 bases and 2 bases, in that order; junction bases with no gene match: 14.